This T cell receptor (beta chain) was obtained from a study of blood T cell repertoires in COVID-19. In the source study's methods: How many nucleated cells were present was estimated from reference gene primer amplification. Repertoires were generated with immunoSEQ multiplex PCR, while TCRdb's copy carries only in-frame clones and drops some. V, J and clone size were drawn from that table, and D and trimming were deduced from the DNA. The sample lists more than 200,000 clones, more than 70% occurring once. This clone was counted a single time. The V segment lost 7 bases and the J segment 4 bases; nucleotides outside the gene matches: 5. The CDR3 totals 13 residues. The V gene's germline CDR1 is MNHEY and CDR2 SVGAGI.

Sequencing was performed on peripheral blood. The chain joins TRBV6-5 to TRBJ2-3; the match to TRBD1 covers 7 bases. This TCR was sampled from a woman in her thirties or forties who had recovered from COVID-19. The CDR3 DNA is TGTGCCAGCACAGGGGGTTGGGCAGATACGCAGTATTTT. It translates to CASTGGWADTQYF.